Sequencing of this T cell receptor (beta chain) was carried out in a study of persistence of HIV-infected CD4 T cells. The study's findings and limits: TCRbeta richness was lower in CMV- and Gag-responding cells than in anti-CD3/anti-CD28-responding cells. Proviral oligoclonality tracked with TCR oligoclonality within the same sorted cells.

The libraries were made with immunoSEQ version 4 in survey mode. Profiling relied on immunoSEQ multiplex PCR, and the TCRdb table lists in-frame clones only, not all of them. The sample lists around 48,000 clones; more than 70% were seen once. Germline V gene data show CDR1 as MNHEY and CDR2 as SMNVEV (reference sequence). Trimming removed 5 bases at V and 3 bases at J, with 17 bases between. There are 15 residues in the CDR3. Cells were stimulated with CMV-infected fibroblast lysates at approximately 10 ug/mL. CD40L/CD69 double-negative CD45RO-high memory CD4+ T cells were collected. As concerns this clone: What it recognizes is unknown.

This receptor was obtained from an adult man with HIV who was CMV-seropositive. This chain joins TRBV27 and TRBJ2-7, with D maybe TRBD2 (6 bases). Sequenced material: CD4+ T cells sorted from PBMCs after roughly 18-hour stimulation, taken from a patient who received antiretroviral therapy. This CDR3 reads CASSRGRGTNYEQYF. In DNA, the CDR3 is TGTGCCAGCAGTCGAGGACGGGGGACCAACTACGAGCAGTACTTC.